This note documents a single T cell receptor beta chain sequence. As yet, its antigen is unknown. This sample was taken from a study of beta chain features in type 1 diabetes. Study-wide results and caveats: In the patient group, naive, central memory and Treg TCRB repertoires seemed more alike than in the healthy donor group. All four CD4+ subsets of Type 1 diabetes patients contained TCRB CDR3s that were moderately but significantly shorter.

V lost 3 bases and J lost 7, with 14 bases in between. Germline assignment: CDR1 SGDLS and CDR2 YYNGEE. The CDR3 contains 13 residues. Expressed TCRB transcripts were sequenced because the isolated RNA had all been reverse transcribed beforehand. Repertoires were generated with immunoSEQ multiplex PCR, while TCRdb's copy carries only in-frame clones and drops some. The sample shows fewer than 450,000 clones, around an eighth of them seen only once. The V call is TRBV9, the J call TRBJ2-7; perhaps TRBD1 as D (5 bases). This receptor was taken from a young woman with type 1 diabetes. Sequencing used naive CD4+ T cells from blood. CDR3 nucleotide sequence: TGTGCCAGCAGCGAGGGGATCGGGTTGGAGCAGTACTTC. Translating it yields CASSEGIGLEQYF.